This T cell receptor beta chain appears in the sequencing data of a study of cytomegalovirus exposure and HLA in healthy donors. Study results and limitations: According to the study, 150 to 200 TCR beta chains were cytomegalovirus-associated.

Turning to this clone: Its antigen is unknown.

CDR3 size: 14 residues. The V gene's germline CDR1 is MNHEY and CDR2 SVGAGI. Donors showed nominal health when sampled, although they likely had unrecorded immune exposures. Primers for the PCR totalled 60 Vbeta and 13 Jbeta. Here immunoSEQ multiplex PCR was the method, and the copy in TCRdb shows in-frame clones only, minus some. The sample has 180,000 or so clones, approximately 83% seen once; the top ten hold about a tenth. V is TRBV6-5 and J is TRBJ2-5, with no clear D. The J call is in doubt because the DNA end fits TRBJ2-7 better. The clonotype originates from a man aged 18 to 30 in good health and CMV-seropositive. Sequences were obtained from PBMCs. The CDR3 DNA follows: TGTGCCAGCAGTTCCTACCTTGGAAACTACGAGCAGTACTTC. Amino acids: CASSSYLGNYEQYF.